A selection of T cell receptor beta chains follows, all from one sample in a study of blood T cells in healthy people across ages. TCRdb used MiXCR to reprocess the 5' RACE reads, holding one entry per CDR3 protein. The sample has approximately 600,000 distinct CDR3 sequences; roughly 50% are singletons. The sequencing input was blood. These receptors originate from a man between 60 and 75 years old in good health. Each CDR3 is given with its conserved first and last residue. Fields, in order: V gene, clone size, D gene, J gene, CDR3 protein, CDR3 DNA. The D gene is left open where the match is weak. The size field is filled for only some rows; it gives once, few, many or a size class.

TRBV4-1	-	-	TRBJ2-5	CASSQGPPRAAQETQYF	TGCGCCAGCAGCCAAGGCCCCCCTAGGGCCGCTCAAGAGACCCAGTACTTC
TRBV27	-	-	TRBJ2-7	CASSPAGQRFGAQYF	TGTGCCAGCAGTCCCGCTGGACAGCGATTTGGGGCCCAGTACTTC
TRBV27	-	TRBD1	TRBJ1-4	CASSFPLAGGLPTNEKLFF	TGTGCCAGCAGTTTCCCCCTGGCAGGGGGTCTCCCAACTAATGAAAAACTGTTTTTT
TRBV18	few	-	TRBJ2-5	CASSPMRNQETQYF	TGTGCCAGCTCACCAATGAGAAACCAAGAGACCCAGTACTTC
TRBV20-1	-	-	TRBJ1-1	CSATQLTEAFF	TGCAGTGCAACACAGCTTACTGAAGCTTTCTTT
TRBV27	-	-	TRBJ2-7	CASSLLWGSYEQYF	TGTGCCAGCAGTTTACTATGGGGATCCTACGAGCAGTACTTC
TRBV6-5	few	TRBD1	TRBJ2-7	CASSYSTGQGPLYEQYF	TGTGCCAGCAGTTACTCGACTGGACAGGGGCCTCTATACGAGCAGTACTTC
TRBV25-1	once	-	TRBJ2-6	CASSPGPTSGANVLTF	TGTGCCAGCAGTCCGGGACCTACCTCTGGGGCCAACGTCCTGACTTTC
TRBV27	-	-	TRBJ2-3	CASSLTQGKATQYF	TGTGCCAGCAGTTTAACCCAGGGAAAGGCTACGCAGTATTTT
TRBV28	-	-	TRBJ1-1	CASSYSGSGDTGAFF	TGTGCCAGCAGTTATAGCGGCTCTGGGGACACTGGAGCTTTCTTT
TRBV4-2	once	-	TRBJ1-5	CASSQVTQGDQPQHF	TGTGCCAGCAGCCAAGTAACCCAGGGAGATCAGCCCCAGCATTTT
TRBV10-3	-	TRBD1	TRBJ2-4	CAISETQGQGEEQYF	TGTGCCATCAGTGAGACCCAGGGACAGGGGGAAGAGCAGTACTTC
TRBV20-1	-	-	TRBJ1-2	CSVSGIGNYGYTF	TGCAGTGTTTCAGGAATCGGGAACTATGGCTACACCTTC
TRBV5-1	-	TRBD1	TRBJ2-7	CASSFIQGSSYEQYF	TGCGCCAGCAGCTTCATACAGGGGAGCTCCTACGAGCAGTACTTC
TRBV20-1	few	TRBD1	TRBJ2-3	CSAPDRVADTQYF	TGCAGTGCTCCTGACAGGGTAGCAGATACGCAGTATTTT
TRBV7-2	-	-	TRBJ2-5	CASSLAVGANQETQYF	TGCGCCAGCAGCTTGGCTGTCGGGGCCAACCAAGAGACCCAGTACTTC
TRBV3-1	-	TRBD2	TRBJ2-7	CASSQLGLAGGPHEQYF	TGTGCCAGCAGCCAACTGGGACTAGCGGGGGGGCCCCACGAGCAGTACTTC
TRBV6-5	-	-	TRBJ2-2	CASSSQGDNTGELFF	TGTGCCAGCAGTTCTCAGGGAGATAACACCGGGGAGCTGTTTTTT
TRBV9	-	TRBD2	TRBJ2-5	CASSASGVWQETQYF	TGTGCCAGCAGCGCTAGCGGGGTGTGGCAAGAGACCCAGTACTTC
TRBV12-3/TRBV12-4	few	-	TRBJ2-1	CASSSGGGAVYNEQFF	TGTGCCAGCAGCTCAGGTGGGGGGGCAGTCTACAATGAGCAGTTCTTC
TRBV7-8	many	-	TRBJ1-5	CASSLKPWGSNSNQPQHF	TGTGCCAGCAGCTTAAAACCGTGGGGGAGTAATAGCAATCAGCCCCAGCATTTT
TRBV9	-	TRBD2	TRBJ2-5	CASSVASGSKETQYF	TGTGCCAGCAGCGTAGCTAGCGGATCTAAAGAGACCCAGTACTTC
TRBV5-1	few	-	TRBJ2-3	CASSLDSPSTDTQYF	TGCGCCAGCAGCTTGGACAGCCCTAGCACAGATACGCAGTATTTT
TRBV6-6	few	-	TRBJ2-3	CASSPSTNTDTQYF	TGTGCCAGCAGCCCCAGTACTAACACAGATACGCAGTATTTT
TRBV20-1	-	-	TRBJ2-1	CSARVYWKVYNEQFF	TGCAGTGCTAGGGTATACTGGAAGGTTTACAATGAGCAGTTCTTC
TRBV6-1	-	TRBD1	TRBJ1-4	CASSRTGTGDEKLFF	TGTGCCAGCAGCCGCACCGGGACAGGGGATGAAAAACTGTTTTTT
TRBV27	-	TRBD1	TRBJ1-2	CASSSGQEHSNYGYTF	TGTGCCAGCAGTTCGGGACAGGAACATAGCAACTATGGCTACACCTTC
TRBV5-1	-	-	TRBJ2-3	CASSLSAGYGGDTQYF	TGCGCCAGCAGCTTGTCCGCGGGGTACGGGGGAGATACGCAGTATTTT
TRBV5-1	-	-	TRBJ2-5	CASSLVGGGGQETQYF	TGCGCCAGCAGCTTGGTCGGGGGAGGGGGCCAAGAGACCCAGTACTTC
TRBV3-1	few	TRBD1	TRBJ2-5	CASSQEDRAETQYF	TGTGCCAGCAGCCAAGAGGACAGGGCGGAGACCCAGTACTTC
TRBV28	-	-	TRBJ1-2	CASNGKGSGYTF	TGTGCCAGCAATGGGAAAGGGTCTGGCTACACCTTC
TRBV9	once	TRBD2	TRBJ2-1	CASSGGGGFDEQFF	TGTGCCAGCAGTGGCGGGGGGGGGTTCGATGAGCAGTTCTTC
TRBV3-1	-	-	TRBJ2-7	CASSHGYGYEQYF	TGTGCCAGCAGCCATGGATACGGCTACGAGCAGTACTTC
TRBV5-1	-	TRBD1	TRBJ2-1	CASSHLDRSSYNEQFF	TGCGCCAGCAGCCATCTGGACAGGAGCTCCTACAATGAGCAGTTCTTC
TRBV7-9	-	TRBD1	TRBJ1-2	CASSSYRTGAGYTF	TGTGCCAGCAGCTCCTATAGGACAGGAGCTGGCTACACCTTC
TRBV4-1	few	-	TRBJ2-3	CASSQDWNAGGDTQYF	TGCGCCAGCAGCCAAGATTGGAACGCCGGCGGAGATACGCAGTATTTT
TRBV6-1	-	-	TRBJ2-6	CASRARDGSGANVLTF	TGTGCCAGCAGGGCCCGGGATGGCTCTGGGGCCAACGTCCTGACTTTC
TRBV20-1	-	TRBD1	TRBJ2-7	CSASGQIYEQYF	TGCAGTGCATCGGGACAGATATACGAGCAGTACTTC
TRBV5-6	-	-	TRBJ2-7	CASSLPPGRGRWSYEQYF	TGTGCCAGCAGCTTGCCCCCTGGTAGGGGCCGGTGGTCCTACGAGCAGTACTTC
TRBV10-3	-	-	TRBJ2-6	CAIRDQTGANVLTF	TGTGCCATCAGGGACCAAACGGGGGCCAACGTCCTGACTTTC
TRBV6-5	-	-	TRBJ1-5	CASSGDGSNQPQHF	TGTGCCAGCAGTGGCGACGGCAGCAATCAGCCCCAGCATTTT
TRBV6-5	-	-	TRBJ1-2	CASRTRTFYGYTF	TGTGCCAGCAGAACCCGGACCTTCTATGGCTACACCTTC
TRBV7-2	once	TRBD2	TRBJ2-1	CASSWSSTSGYYNEQFF	TGTGCCAGCAGCTGGAGCTCGACTAGCGGGTATTACAATGAGCAGTTCTTC
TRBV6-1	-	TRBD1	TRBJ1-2	CASSSQGADYGYTF	TGTGCCAGCAGTTCCCAGGGGGCCGACTATGGCTACACCTTC
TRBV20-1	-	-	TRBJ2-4	CSASHPTGPGNIQYF	TGCAGTGCTAGCCACCCCACCGGCCCTGGGAACATTCAGTACTTC
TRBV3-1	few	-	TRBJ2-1	CASSPARGGQGAYLQFF	TGTGCCAGCAGCCCCGCTCGGGGAGGGCAGGGGGCTTATCTGCAGTTCTTC
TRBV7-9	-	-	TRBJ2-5	CASSLGARPAQETQYF	TGTGCCAGCAGCTTAGGTGCTAGGCCGGCCCAAGAGACCCAGTACTTC
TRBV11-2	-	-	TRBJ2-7	CASSPHGARLSEQYF	TGTGCCAGCAGCCCCCACGGAGCCAGACTATCCGAGCAGTACTTC
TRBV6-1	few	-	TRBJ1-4	CASSETRDEKLFF	TGTGCCAGCAGTGAAACGCGGGATGAAAAACTGTTTTTT
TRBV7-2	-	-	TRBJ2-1	CASSLALGGASYNEQFF	TGTGCCAGCAGCTTAGCTCTCGGGGGAGCCTCCTACAATGAGCAGTTCTTC
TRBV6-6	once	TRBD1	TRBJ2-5	CASSRSTGFVETQYF	TGTGCCAGCAGTCGCTCGACAGGGTTTGTTGAGACCCAGTACTTC
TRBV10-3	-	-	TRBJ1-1	CAISESGTSPEAFF	TGTGCCATCAGTGAGTCCGGGACGAGCCCTGAAGCTTTCTTT
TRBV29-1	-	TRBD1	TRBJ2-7	CSATGENSYEQYF	TGCAGCGCCACAGGGGAGAACTCCTACGAGCAGTACTTC
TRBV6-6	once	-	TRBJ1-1	CASSYRGVGLGTEAFF	TGTGCCAGCAGTTACCGTGGGGTGGGGCTAGGCACTGAAGCTTTCTTT
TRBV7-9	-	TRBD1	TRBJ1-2	CASSLTTGHYGYTF	TGTGCCAGCAGCCTCACGACAGGGCACTATGGCTACACCTTC